These T cell receptor beta chains were read from a single sample in a study of cytomegalovirus exposure and HLA in healthy donors. This table comes from immunoSEQ multiplex PCR, and its TCRdb copy is limited to in-frame clones, with some not included. The table includes around 91,000 clones, approximately 84% detected once. Sequencing was done on a sample of PBMCs. These receptors came from a man younger than 35 in good health and CMV-seronegative. CDR3s leave out the opening cysteine and the closing phenylalanine or tryptophan.

TRBV7-9	ASSPGSSGEKGTGELF
TRBV5-1	ASSTQEAQY
TRBV12-5	ASGSNKGGANTEAF
TRBV5-1	ASSLYSYNEQF
TRBV27	ASRVGTGSYEQY
TRBV5-1	ASSRAGEQETQY
TRBV21-1	ASSTPGYCEQY
TRBV6-6	ASSYSREPTNEKLF
TRBV6-6	ASSYLAGYNEQF
TRBV27	ASSIQSTYGYT
TRBV13	ASSLRLVVEQF
TRBV9	ASSNLGGGERNYGYT
TRBV5-4	ASSSGVRQETQY
TRBV7-3	ASSLGQDYEQY
TRBV30	AWKRDREF
TRBV7-8	ASSLPYYRVLNTEAF
TRBV2	ASRGTSGRARETQY
TRBV6-1	ASKLGQGGEKLF
TRBV5-4	ASSLQGIYYGYT
TRBV14	ASSRSDPRGNYGYT
TRBV27	ASSPGGNQPQH
TRBV7-9	ASSFRGSGETQY
TRBV13	ASSLGGATNEKLF
TRBV19	ASSIGTTFYNEQF
TRBV29-1	SVERASGLLDTQY
TRBV27	ASSLHGLASNQPQH